The T cell receptor beta chain described here comes from a study of blood T cells in healthy people across ages. Findings and caveats of the study: Researchers report that TCR beta diversity correlated strongly with naive T cell percentage.

This clonotype occurred many times. Antigen: not known. The study drew donors from healthy Caucasian individuals in Russia aged about 6 to 95. Extraction of total RNA produced a minimum of 5 micrograms from each sample. Germline CDR1 and CDR2: MNHEY and SMNVEV (reference sequence). V lost 5 bases and J lost 5; bases outside the gene matches: 10. This CDR3 has 16 residues. It was with a sample-barcoded 5' primer and a J-beta primer mix that a second PCR of about 6 to 11 cycles was run. Tagging of each cDNA molecule was performed by a template-switch adaptor with 12 random nucleotides. Via MiXCR, TCRdb re-called the 5' RACE reads, giving one row per CDR3 protein. Among more than 650,000 distinct CDR3 sequences listed, 20% to 25% were seen once.

V is TRBV27 and J is TRBJ1-4; 8 nucleotides match TRBD1. Sequenced input: blood. The clonotype was recovered from a man between 65 and 85 years old in good health. The CDR3 is CASSAWTGRVNEKLFF. The DNA for the CDR3 is TGTGCCAGCAGTGCTTGGACAGGGCGGGTGAATGAAAAACTGTTTTTT.